The rows below give T cell receptor beta chains drawn from one sample of a study of blood T cell repertoires in COVID-19. Sequenced by immunoSEQ multiplex PCR; TCRdb stores in-frame clones only, minus some. The sample records about 49,000 clones, roughly 80% being singletons. The material sequenced was peripheral blood. The source is a human donor in a cohort sampled during active COVID-19. The CDR3 runs from the conserved cysteine through the conserved F or W. The D gene is left open where the match is weak. The listing skips clone size in some rows; elsewhere it reads once, few, many or a size class.

j_call | v_call | d_call | clone_size | cdr3_aa | cdr3_nt
TRBJ1-2 | TRBV7-2 | . | . | CASSRNRVGYGYTF | TGTGCCAGCAGCCGCAACAGGGTCGGCTATGGCTACACCTTC
TRBJ1-2 | TRBV9 | . | few | CASSLPGGWSGYTF | TGTGCCAGCAGCCTACCCGGGGGGTGGAGTGGCTACACCTTC
TRBJ1-1 | TRBV28 | . | . | CASSLWAGAGTEAFF | TGTGCCAGCAGTTTATGGGCGGGGGCTGGCACTGAAGCTTTCTTT
TRBJ2-7 | TRBV7-9 | TRBD1 | . | CASSPRTGPYEQYF | TGTGCCAGCAGCCCAAGGACAGGGCCCTACGAGCAGTACTTC
TRBJ1-5 | TRBV24-1 | TRBD1 | . | CATSETGGSNQPQHF | TGTGCCACCAGTGAGACAGGGGGCTCTAATCAGCCCCAGCATTTT
TRBJ2-3 | TRBV6-2/TRBV6-3 | TRBD2 | . | CASSRLAGSTDTQYF | TGTGCCAGCAGTCGACTAGCGGGGTCCACAGATACGCAGTATTTT
TRBJ2-7 | TRBV3-1/TRBV3-2 | TRBD2 | . | CASSFRGLGSYEQYF | TGTGCCAGCAGCTTCAGGGGACTAGGTTCCTACGAGCAGTACTTC
TRBJ2-7 | TRBV6-5 | . | once | CASSYSRGSAYEQYF | TGTGCCAGCAGTTACTCAAGAGGGAGTGCCTACGAGCAGTACTTC
TRBJ2-3 | TRBV30 | . | . | CAWSVEVRFATDTQYF | TGTGCCTGGAGTGTAGAGGTTAGGTTTGCGACAGATACGCAGTATTTT
TRBJ1-3 | TRBV7-6 | TRBD1 | . | CASSLGQGMGNTIYF | TGTGCCAGCAGCTTAGGACAGGGGATGGGAAACACCATATATTTT
TRBJ2-2 | TRBV24-1 | TRBD1 | . | CATSDSRQGASGELFF | TGTGCCACCAGTGATTCCCGACAGGGGGCGTCCGGGGAGCTGTTTTTT
TRBJ1-2 | TRBV9 | . | . | CASSVVGRVDHGYTF | TGTGCCAGCAGCGTAGTCGGCAGGGTCGATCATGGCTACACCTTC
TRBJ1-2 | TRBV5-4 | . | . | CASSPGLVGHGYTF | TGTGCCAGCAGCCCGGGACTGGTAGGCCATGGCTACACCTTC
TRBJ2-7 | TRBV2 | . | . | CASSFSGYEQYF | TGTGCCAGCAGTTTTTCGGGCTACGAGCAGTACTTC
TRBJ2-7 | TRBV6-1 | . | . | CASSEMAGYTYEQYF | TGTGCCAGCAGTGAAATGGCGGGGTATACCTACGAGCAGTACTTC
TRBJ2-5 | TRBV3-1/TRBV3-2 | . | . | CASSHGRGWGATQYF | TGTGCCAGCAGCCACGGGCGAGGGTGGGGAGCGACCCAGTACTTC
TRBJ1-5 | TRBV4-2 | . | . | CASSHGDGSANQPQHF | TGTGCCAGCAGCCATGGCGACGGGAGTGCCAATCAGCCCCAGCATTTT
TRBJ2-5 | TRBV2 | TRBD1 | once | CASTGTGGETQYF | TGTGCCAGCACCGGGACAGGAGGAGAGACCCAGTACTTC
TRBJ1-2 | TRBV7-9 | . | . | CASSLDSRVDYGYTF | TGTGCCAGCAGCTTAGACTCCAGGGTCGACTATGGCTACACCTTC
TRBJ1-2 | TRBV9 | TRBD1 | . | CASSADRVPNYGYTF | TGTGCCAGCAGCGCGGACAGGGTGCCGAACTATGGCTACACCTTC
TRBJ1-1 | TRBV6-5 | TRBD1 | . | CASSRSQGKETEAFF | TGTGCCAGCAGTAGATCACAGGGGAAGGAAACTGAAGCTTTCTTT
TRBJ2-4 | TRBV21-1 | . | . | CASSITTGDQNIQYF | TGTGCCAGCAGCATCACGACAGGGGACCAAAACATTCAGTACTTC
TRBJ2-7 | TRBV14 | . | . | CASSPFYEQYF | TGTGCCAGCAGCCCCTTCTACGAGCAGTACTTC
TRBJ1-5 | TRBV6-2/TRBV6-3 | . | . | CASSYSSGGTKFNQPQHF | TGTGCCAGCAGTTACTCGTCCGGTGGGACAAAGTTCAATCAGCCCCAGCATTTT
TRBJ1-2 | TRBV6-5 | TRBD1 | . | CASRNADRGYYGYTF | TGTGCCAGCAGGAATGCGGACAGGGGCTACTATGGCTACACCTTC
TRBJ1-1 | TRBV29-1 | . | . | CSVGQMNTEAFF | TGCAGCGTTGGTCAGATGAACACTGAAGCTTTCTTT
TRBJ2-7 | TRBV4-2 | . | . | CASSQGGYAYEQYF | TGTGCCAGCAGCCAAGGAGGGTACGCCTACGAGCAGTACTTC
TRBJ1-5 | TRBV2 | TRBD1 | . | CASSKNTGGREPQHF | TGTGCCAGCAGTAAAAACACAGGGGGCAGGGAGCCCCAGCATTTT
TRBJ2-7 | TRBV12-3/TRBV12-4 | . | . | CASSFGSSYEQYF | TGTGCCAGCAGTTTCGGGAGCTCCTACGAGCAGTACTTC
TRBJ1-2 | TRBV19 | . | . | CASRHEQTANYGYTF | TGTGCCAGTAGGCATGAGCAGACAGCTAACTATGGCTACACCTTC
TRBJ1-1 | TRBV9 | . | . | CASSVAGQNTEAFF | TGTGCCAGCAGCGTAGCAGGCCAGAACACTGAAGCTTTCTTT
TRBJ1-1 | TRBV12-3/TRBV12-4 | . | . | CASSLVTAVEAFF | TGTGCCAGCAGTTTAGTGACGGCGGTTGAAGCTTTCTTT
TRBJ2-4 | TRBV30 | TRBD1 | . | CAWRAQGATQYF | TGTGCCTGGAGAGCGCAGGGGGCAACTCAGTACTTC
TRBJ1-5 | TRBV19 | TRBD1 | . | CASSGTGGNQPQHF | TGTGCCAGTAGTGGGACAGGGGGAAATCAGCCCCAGCATTTT
TRBJ1-1 | TRBV7-2 | . | . | CASSPMTANTEAFF | TGTGCCAGCAGCCCAATGACAGCGAACACTGAAGCTTTCTTT
TRBJ2-7 | TRBV2 | TRBD1 | . | CASTTGPYEQYF | TGTGCCAGCACGACAGGGCCCTACGAGCAGTACTTC
TRBJ2-7 | TRBV5-1 | . | once | CASSLAPVADYEQYF | TGCGCCAGCAGCCTAGCCCCGGTAGCGGATTACGAGCAGTACTTC
TRBJ1-2 | TRBV6-5 | . | . | CASSYRGHSNYGYTF | TGTGCCAGCAGTTACCGGGGACACTCTAACTATGGCTACACCTTC
TRBJ2-3 | TRBV7-2 | TRBD1 | . | CASSFPRTGGFDTQYF | TGTGCCAGCAGCTTCCCCCGGACAGGGGGCTTCGATACGCAGTATTTT
TRBJ1-1 | TRBV4-3 | . | . | CASSQDWGGGANTEAFF | TGCGCCAGCAGCCAAGATTGGGGCGGGGGGGCTAACACTGAAGCTTTCTTT
TRBJ1-5 | TRBV30 | . | . | CAWSREGYSNQPQHF | TGTGCCTGGAGTAGGGAGGGGTATAGCAATCAGCCCCAGCATTTT
TRBJ1-3 | TRBV15 | TRBD1 | once | CATSRTGQAISGNTIYF | TGTGCCACCAGCAGAACTGGACAGGCGATCTCTGGAAACACCATATATTTT
TRBJ2-1 | TRBV24-1 | TRBD1 | . | CATSEEDRGNNEQFF | TGTGCCACCAGTGAAGAGGACAGGGGGAACAATGAGCAGTTCTTC
TRBJ2-7 | TRBV9 | TRBD2 | . | CASSAGGGEQYF | TGTGCCAGCAGCGCTGGCGGGGGGGAGCAGTACTTC
TRBJ1-5 | TRBV19 | . | . | CASTPAAVSNQPQHF | TGTGCCAGTACCCCAGCCGCGGTTAGCAATCAGCCCCAGCATTTT
TRBJ2-2 | TRBV7-6 | TRBD1 | . | CASSRTGPTGELFF | TGTGCCAGCAGCCGGACAGGGCCCACCGGGGAGCTGTTTTTT
TRBJ2-3 | TRBV5-1 | . | once | CASSLAPTGRTDTQYF | TGCGCCAGCAGCCTGGCCCCGACAGGTCGGACAGATACGCAGTATTTT
TRBJ1-6 | TRBV6-2/TRBV6-3 | . | few | CASSYPFSGRADNSPLHF | TGTGCCAGCAGTTACCCCTTCTCGGGAAGGGCGGATAATTCACCCCTCCACTTT
TRBJ1-1 | TRBV5-6 | . | few | CASSVKNTEAFF | TGTGCCAGCAGCGTAAAGAACACTGAAGCTTTCTTT
TRBJ2-3 | TRBV4-3 | TRBD2 | once | CASSRKTSGGLADTQYF | TGCGCCAGCAGCCGAAAGACTAGCGGGGGTCTAGCGGATACGCAGTATTTT
TRBJ1-1 | TRBV7-2 | . | . | CASSHNTGNTEAFF | TGTGCCAGCAGCCATAATACAGGGAACACTGAAGCTTTCTTT
TRBJ2-7 | TRBV7-2 | . | few | CASSNPADGAGRLYEQYF | TGTGCCAGCAGCAACCCCGCCGATGGGGCGGGGCGACTCTACGAGCAGTACTTC
TRBJ2-7 | TRBV19 | . | . | CASSIQQGPYEQYF | TGTGCCAGTAGTATCCAACAGGGCCCTTACGAGCAGTACTTC
TRBJ1-2 | TRBV14 | . | . | CASSQSGNYGYTF | TGTGCCAGCAGCCAATCAGGGAACTATGGCTACACCTTC
TRBJ1-2 | TRBV7-2 | TRBD1 | . | CASSPGTGTYGYTF | TGTGCCAGCAGCCCAGGGACAGGGACCTATGGCTACACCTTC
TRBJ2-7 | TRBV29-1 | . | . | CSIRVSRSIYEQYF | TGCAGCATCCGTGTTTCTAGGAGCATATACGAGCAGTACTTC
TRBJ1-1 | TRBV19 | TRBD1 | . | CASLDRGRVGTEAFF | TGTGCCAGCCTGGACAGGGGGCGCGTCGGCACTGAAGCTTTCTTT